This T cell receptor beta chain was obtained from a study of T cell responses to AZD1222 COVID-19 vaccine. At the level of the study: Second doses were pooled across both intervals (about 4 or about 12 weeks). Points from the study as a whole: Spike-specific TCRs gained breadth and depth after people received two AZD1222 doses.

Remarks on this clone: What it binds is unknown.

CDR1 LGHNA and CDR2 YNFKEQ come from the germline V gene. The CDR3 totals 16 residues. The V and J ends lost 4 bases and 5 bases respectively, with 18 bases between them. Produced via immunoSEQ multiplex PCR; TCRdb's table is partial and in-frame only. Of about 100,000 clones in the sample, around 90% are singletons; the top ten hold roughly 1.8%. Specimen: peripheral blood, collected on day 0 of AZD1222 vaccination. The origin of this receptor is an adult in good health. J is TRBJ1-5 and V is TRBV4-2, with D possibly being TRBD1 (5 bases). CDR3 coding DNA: TGTGCCAGCAGCCTAAAAAGTGCAGGGCCTTATCAGCCCCAGCATTTT. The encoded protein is CASSLKSAGPYQPQHF.